A single TCR beta chain is shown here with its context. The data were taken from a study of shared clonotypes between healthy human individuals. The method was immunoSEQ multiplex PCR; TCRdb's version includes in-frame clones alone and lacks a portion of them. The repertoire holds over a million clones, roughly 70% seen once, with about 1.5% in the top ten. J lost 6 bases, V lost 7 bases, and 9 bases had no gene match. The V gene's germline CDR1 is KGHSH and CDR2 LQKENI. The CDR3 totals 15 residues. The sample comprised memory CD4+ T cells sorted from blood. This sample's subset: CD45RA-negative fraction. The receptor was derived from a man aged 18-30 years in good health. The chain uses TRBV18 and TRBJ2-1; the match to TRBD1 covers 10 bases. CDR3 nucleotides: TGTGCCAGCTTTACCCGGGACAGGGGAACCAATGAGCAGTTCTTC. This encodes CASFTRDRGTNEQFF.